This passage covers 22 T cell receptor beta chains from one sample sequenced in a study of cytomegalovirus exposure and HLA in healthy donors. 13 Jbeta primers and 60 Vbeta primers were used for the PCR. Clones were sequenced by immunoSEQ multiplex PCR, and TCRdb holds only the in-frame ones, with some missing. The sample records 110,000 to 150,000 clones, around 74% being singletons. Sequencing was performed on PBMCs. The receptors derive from a man in his late teens or twenties in good health and CMV-seropositive.

The V call is TRBV5-8, the J call TRBJ2-5; 7 bases are shared with TRBD2. The germline CDR1 and CDR2 sequences are SGHTS and YDEGEE. With 3 bases clipped from V and 2 bases from J, the junction kept 7 bases outside the gene matches. This CDR3 comprises 15 residues. CDR3 sequence (DNA): TGTGCCAGCAGCTGGGGGTTGGGGGGGCAAGAGACCCAGTACTTC. Its protein product is CASSWGLGGQETQYF. Looking up the rest from reference TRBV5-8 and TRBJ2-5 gives the full variable domain: EAGVTQSPTHLIKTRGQQATLRCSPISGHTSVYWYQQALGLGLQFLLWYDEGEERNRGNFPPRFSGRQFPNYSSELNVNALELEDSALYLCASSWGLGGQETQYFGPGTRLLVL.

By sample share, this clone is medium-sized. The CDR3 loop reads CASSESDRDTEAFF. The CDR3 DNA reads as TGCGCCAGCAGTGAGTCGGACAGGGACACTGAAGCTTTCTTT. The chain recombines TRBV10-2 with TRBJ1-1, with 8 bases identical to TRBD1. This CDR3 has 14 amino acids. Trimming at V came to 0 bases and at J to 3 bases, leaving 0 bases not matched to a gene. Per germline, CDR1 WSHSY and CDR2 SAAADI.

This chain links TRBV7-2 with TRBJ2-5; 12 bases map to TRBD1. Germline CDR1 SGHTA, CDR2 FQGNSA. The ends lost 5 bases at V and 5 bases at J; junction bases unmatched: 3. The CDR3 consists of 14 residues. In DNA form, the CDR3 reads TGTGCCAGCAGCAGGGACAGGGGGCGGGAGACCCAGTACTTC. As protein: CASSRDRGRETQYF.

This chain connects TRBV6-1 to TRBJ2-5; D remains unclear. This CDR3 is built from 12 residues. From germline, CDR1 is MNHNS and CDR2 SASEGT. V was pared by 6 bases and J by 3 bases, with 8 bases between. The CDR3 protein is CASRRLEETQYF. CDR3 DNA sequence: TGTGCCAGCAGACGACTGGAAGAGACCCAGTACTTC.

This chain joins TRBV13 and TRBJ2-5; 8 bases are shared with TRBD2. Germline CDR1 reads PRHDT; CDR2 reads FYEKMQ (reference sequence). The J segment lost 1 base and the V segment lost 3 bases, leaving 10 bases of the junction unmatched. This CDR3 has 17 residues. The CDR3 protein is CASSFAAGVIGQETQYF. CDR3 in DNA: TGTGCCAGCAGCTTTGCAGCGGGAGTAATCGGCCAAGAGACCCAGTACTTC.

The CDR3 bases are TGTGCCAGCAGTGAGGTCGCGGGCTACGAGCAGTACTTC. This translates into CASSEVAGYEQYF. The chain combines TRBV25-1 with TRBJ2-7, with D tentatively TRBD2 (5 bases). The CDR3 runs to 13 residues. The V end was cut by 3 bases, the J end by 3 bases, with 9 bases between. Germline CDR1 is MGHDK and CDR2 is SYGVNS.

The J gene is TRBJ2-7, the V gene TRBV7-2; D uncertain. CDR1 and CDR2 (germline): SGHTA, FQGNSA. The CDR3 is 12 amino acids. V was pared by 5 bases and J by 7 bases, with 12 bases between. CDR3: CASSPGLREQYF. The CDR3 DNA sequence: TGTGCCAGCAGCCCTGGGCTCCGGGAGCAGTACTTC.

The rearrangement links TRBV28 to TRBJ1-2; 9 bases are shared with TRBD1. Trimming took 5 bases from V and 5 from J; bases not matched to a gene: 6. The germline gives CDR1 MDHEN, CDR2 SYDVKM. CDR3 length equals 14 residues. CDR3 sequence (DNA): TGTGCCAGCAGTCCCACCGGGACAGGGTATGGCTACACCTTC. It specifies CASSPTGTGYGYTF.

The genes are TRBV5-1 and TRBJ1-5, with TRBD1 identical over 9 bases. CDR1 and CDR2 from the germline V gene are SGHRS and YFSETQ. The V gene end was trimmed by 3 bases and the J gene end by 5 bases; junction bases not matched to a gene: 9. The CDR3 is made up of 16 amino acids. CDR3 protein: CASSSGSGQGYQPQHF. CDR3 sequence (DNA): TGCGCCAGCAGCTCGGGCTCGGGACAGGGTTATCAGCCCCAGCATTTT.

This chain links TRBV6-6 with TRBJ2-7; 9 nucleotides agree with TRBD1. Germline values: CDR1 MNHNY, CDR2 SVGAGI (reference sequence). The CDR3 consists of 14 residues. Trimming at V came to 7 bases and at J to 5 bases, leaving 9 bases not matched to a gene. CDR3 nucleotide sequence: TGTGCCAGCATTAGGGACAGGGCGGGCCACGAGCAGTACTTC. Translated, it gives CASIRDRAGHEQYF.

The chain carries TRBV5-1 and TRBJ1-3, with D tentatively TRBD1 (6 bases). This CDR3 comprises 16 residues. CDR1 is SGHRS and CDR2 is YFSETQ in the germline V gene. V lost 4 bases and J 0 bases, leaving 14 bases between the germline ends. CDR3 amino acids: CASSVTRTDSGNTIYF. As DNA, the CDR3 is TGCGCCAGCAGCGTTACGAGGACAGACTCTGGAAACACCATATATTTT. Filled out from reference TRBV5-1 and TRBJ1-3, the complete variable domain reads KAGVTQTPRYLIKTRGQQVTLSCSPISGHRSVSWYQQTPGQGLQFLFEYFSETQRNKGNFPGRFSGRQFSNSRSEMNVSTLELGDSALYLCASSVTRTDSGNTIYFGEGSWLTVV.

The V call is TRBV19, the J call TRBJ1-1; D not certain. The CDR3 is 14 amino acids. Trimming left V 7 bases short and J 5 bases short, with 17 bases between. CDR1 and CDR2 from the germline V gene are LNHDA and SQIVND (reference sequence). The CDR3 here is CASTREDLGTEAFF. DNA for the CDR3: TGTGCCAGTACTAGGGAGGACTTAGGAACTGAAGCTTTCTTT.

This clone was seen just once. The chain uses TRBV6-5 and TRBJ2-1; no clear D gene. The CDR3 runs to 11 residues. V lost 1 base to trimming and J lost 9 bases, with 4 bases between them. The V gene's germline CDR1 is MNHEY and CDR2 SVGAGI. CDR3 amino acids: CASSYFSEQFF. CDR3 bases: TGTGCCAGCAGTTACTTTAGTGAGCAGTTCTTC.

This clone was observed once. The V and J genes are TRBV5-1 and TRBJ2-1; perhaps TRBD2 as D (7 bases). The V end was cut by 5 bases, the J end by 4 bases, with 10 bases between. Per the germline V gene, CDR1 is SGHRS and CDR2 is YFSETQ. The CDR3 sequence is 13 residues long. The CDR3 sequence is CASRAGAYNEQFF. Here the CDR3 DNA reads TGCGCCAGCAGGGCGGGGGCTTACAATGAGCAGTTCTTC.

The chain joins TRBV2 to TRBJ2-7, with D perhaps matching TRBD2 (5 bases). The V and J ends lost 4 bases and 4 bases respectively, with 11 bases between them. Germline V CDR1 and CDR2: SNHLY, FYNNEI. CDR3 length: 13 amino acids. The CDR3 sequence is CASSGTGIYEQYF. CDR3 DNA sequence: TGTGCCAGCAGTGGCACCGGGATATACGAGCAGTACTTC.

The chain couples TRBV4-2 to TRBJ2-7; 9 nucleotides agree with TRBD1. This CDR3 comprises 17 residues. Per germline, CDR1 LGHNA and CDR2 YNFKEQ. Germline trimming cut 3 bases from V and 0 bases from J; bases unmatched to any gene: 9. CDR3 nucleotide sequence: TGTGCCAGCAGCCAGGGACCGACAGGGGGTTTCTCCTACGAGCAGTACTTC. Encoded protein: CASSQGPTGGFSYEQYF.

CDR3 DNA: TGTGCCAGCAGCCCAGACAGGGTGGTAAAGACCCAGTACTTC. Protein sequence: CASSPDRVVKTQYF. This chain connects TRBV5-4 to TRBJ2-5; TRBD1 matches at 7 bases. The trim removed 4 bases at V and 6 bases at J, leaving 9 bases unmatched. CDR1 is SGHNT, CDR2 YYREEE, per germline (reference sequence). This CDR3 has 14 amino acids.

The chain recombines TRBV19 with TRBJ1-2, with D uncertain. The V gene lost 7 bases and the J gene lost 0 bases, with 6 bases spanning the gap. This CDR3 contains 12 residues. Germline lookup yields CDR1 LNHDA and CDR2 SQIVND (reference sequence). The CDR3 DNA sequence: TGTGCCAGTACCCTTGCTAACTATGGCTACACCTTC. Its protein is CASTLANYGYTF.

The chain recombines TRBV27 with TRBJ1-6; D gene uncertain. The CDR3 runs to 12 residues. With 3 bases removed from V and 10 bases from J, the gap between germline ends came to 7 bases. Per the germline V gene, CDR1 is MNHEY and CDR2 is SMNVEV (reference sequence). The CDR3 DNA reads as TGTGCCAGCAGTTTCAGGCGATCACCCCTCCACTTT. Translated: CASSFRRSPLHF.

The table lists this clone with a count of one. In DNA, the CDR3 is TGTGCCACCTCCAGGAGCGGGACGTACCAAGAGACCCAGTACTTC. It is translated as CATSRSGTYQETQYF. The V call is TRBV7-2, the J call TRBJ2-5; TRBD2 aligns across 7 bases. The CDR3 spans 15 residues. Germline V lookup: CDR1 SGHTA, CDR2 FQGNSA. Trimming cost V 10 bases and J 0 bases; bases outside gene matches: 11.

The chain is built from TRBV30 and TRBJ1-1; unclear D gene. In germline, CDR1 is GTSNPN, CDR2 SVGIG (reference sequence). V lost 0 bases to trimming and J lost 3 bases, with 8 bases between them. The CDR3 sequence is 13 residues long. The CDR3 reads CAWSVRFDTEAFF. As DNA, the CDR3 is TGTGCCTGGAGTGTACGGTTCGACACTGAAGCTTTCTTT.

DNA of the CDR3: TGTGCCAGCAGTTACTCGAGGACCGGGGAGCTGTTTTTT. It translates to CASSYSRTGELFF. The chain has TRBV6-5 and TRBJ2-2, with no clear D. This CDR3 spans 13 amino acids. V gave up 0 bases and J gave up 5 bases, with 4 bases separating them. CDR1 MNHEY and CDR2 SVGAGI come from the germline V gene.